This T cell receptor beta chain was captured in a study of response to subunit inactivated influenza vaccine. TCRdb independently ran MiXCR on the RT-PCR reads; one entry per CDR3 protein. In the table there are 800,000 or so distinct CDR3 sequences, 21% of which are singletons. Study observations and caveats: Each seasonal influenza vaccination, the authors suggested, recruits few new T cells.

For this clonotype: What it recognizes is unknown.

Germline lookup yields CDR1 SGHKS and CDR2 YYEKEE (reference sequence). V was clipped by 2 bases and J by 6 bases, with 8 bases between them. The CDR3 totals 12 residues. The sequencing here drew on PBMCs from blood, taken more than 4 days after vaccination. The rearrangement joins TRBV5-5 to TRBJ1-2, with TRBD1 as a possible D gene (6 bases). The source of this sequence is a man aged 50 to 59 who received an inactivated influenza vaccine. This CDR3 reads CASSLRGNGYTF. The DNA for the CDR3 is TGTGCCAGCAGCTTAAGGGGGAATGGCTACACCTTC.